This TCR beta chain was identified during a study of cytomegalovirus exposure and HLA in healthy donors. The study, taken as a whole, reports: As a later analysis showed, a missense DCLRE1C variant was linked to trimming of TCR beta V- and J-genes. A further, later analysis showed that HLA-associated TCR beta chains (compared with equally common others) were more clonally expanded.

In the case of this clone: Its antigen is not identified.

PCR primers comprised 60 Vbeta and 13 Jbeta primers. The authors' processing: Approximately 11 million shared chains were among tens of millions of unique TCR beta chains counted in a later analysis. Sequencing used immunoSEQ multiplex PCR; TCRdb keeps in-frame clones, though not all of them. That table supplies the V and J calls and clone size; D and trimming were determined from the DNA. In the table there are about 150,000 clones, roughly 78% of which are singletons. This clonotype was obtained from a man aged 40-49 years in good health and CMV-seropositive. Input material: PBMCs.

The chain's CDR3 is CASSRTGEETQYF. CDR3 nucleotides: TGTGCCAGCAGCCGCACAGGGGAGGAGACCCAGTACTTC. The chain couples TRBV6-5 to TRBJ2-5, with 7 bases that match TRBD1. The length of the CDR3 is 13 residues. V trimming: 6 bases; J trimming: 5 bases; junction bases outside the gene matches: 6. Germline V lookup: CDR1 MNHEY, CDR2 SVGAGI.